This T cell receptor beta chain was found in a study of blood T cell repertoires in COVID-19. Clones were sequenced by immunoSEQ multiplex PCR, and TCRdb holds only the in-frame ones, with some missing. The repertoire holds fewer than 250,000 clones, with 83% as singletons. Germline CDR1 LNHNV, CDR2 YYDKDF (reference sequence). This CDR3 comprises 13 residues. Trimming shortened V by 0 bases and J by 4 bases, and 5 bases separated the two germline ends. This TCR was recovered from a human donor in a cohort sampled during active COVID-19. Input material: peripheral blood. This chain joins TRBV15 and TRBJ2-3; D is uncertain. The CDR3 loop is CATSRDPSDTQYF. Written as DNA, the CDR3 is TGTGCCACCAGCAGAGATCCCTCAGATACGCAGTATTTT.